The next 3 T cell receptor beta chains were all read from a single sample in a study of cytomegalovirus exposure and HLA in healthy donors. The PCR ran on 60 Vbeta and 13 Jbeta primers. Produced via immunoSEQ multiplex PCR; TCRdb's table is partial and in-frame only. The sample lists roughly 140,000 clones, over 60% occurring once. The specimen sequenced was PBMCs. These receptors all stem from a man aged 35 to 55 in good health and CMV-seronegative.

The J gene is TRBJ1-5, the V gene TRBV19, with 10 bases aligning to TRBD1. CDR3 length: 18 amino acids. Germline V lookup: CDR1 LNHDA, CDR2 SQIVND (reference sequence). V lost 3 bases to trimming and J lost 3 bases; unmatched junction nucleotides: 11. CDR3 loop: CASSMRTGGSGINQPQHF. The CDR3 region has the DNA TGTGCCAGTAGTATGAGGACAGGGGGTTCGGGAATCAATCAGCCCCAGCATTTT.

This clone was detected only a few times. The CDR3 protein is CASSKSLAGEQFF. In nucleotides, the CDR3 is TGTGCCAGCAGCAAGAGTTTAGCGGGTGAGCAGTTCTTC. The V and J genes are TRBV9 and TRBJ2-1; 7 nucleotides match TRBD2. CDR3 length: 13 residues. The germline CDR1 and CDR2 sequences are SGDLS and YYNGEE. V trimming: 4 bases; J trimming: 9 bases; junction bases outside the gene matches: 7.

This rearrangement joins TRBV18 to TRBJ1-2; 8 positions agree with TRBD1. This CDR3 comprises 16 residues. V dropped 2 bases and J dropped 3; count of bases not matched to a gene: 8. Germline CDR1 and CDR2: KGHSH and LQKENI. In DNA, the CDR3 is TGTGCCAGCTCACCAACCTCGCAGGGGGCTCACTATGGCTACACCTTC. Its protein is CASSPTSQGAHYGYTF.